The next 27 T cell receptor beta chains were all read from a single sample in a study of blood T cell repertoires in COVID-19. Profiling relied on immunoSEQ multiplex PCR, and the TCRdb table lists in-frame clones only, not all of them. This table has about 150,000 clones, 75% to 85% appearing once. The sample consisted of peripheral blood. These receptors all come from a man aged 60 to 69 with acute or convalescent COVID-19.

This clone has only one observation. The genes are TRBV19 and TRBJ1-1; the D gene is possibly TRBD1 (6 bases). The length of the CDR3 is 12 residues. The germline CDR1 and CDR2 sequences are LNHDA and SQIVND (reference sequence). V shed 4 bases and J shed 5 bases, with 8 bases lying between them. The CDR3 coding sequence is TGTGCCAGTAGTAGGACAGAAACTGAAGCTTTCTTT. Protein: CASSRTETEAFF.

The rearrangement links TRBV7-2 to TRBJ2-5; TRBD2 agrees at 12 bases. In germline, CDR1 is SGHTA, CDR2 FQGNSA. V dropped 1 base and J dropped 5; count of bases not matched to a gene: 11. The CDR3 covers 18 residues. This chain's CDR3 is CASSLGLLAGGSGETQYF. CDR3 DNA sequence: TGTGCCAGCAGCTTAGGGCTACTAGCGGGAGGATCAGGCGAGACCCAGTACTTC.

CDR3 in DNA: TGTGCCAGCAGCCCCGGACTGAAAGAGACCCAGTACTTC. This encodes CASSPGLKETQYF. The chain employs TRBV11-2 and TRBJ2-5, with a weak D call TRBD2 (5 bases). This CDR3 has 13 residues. Germline V gives CDR1 SGHAT, CDR2 FQNNGV. V dropped 5 bases and J dropped 3 bases, with 10 bases sitting between them.

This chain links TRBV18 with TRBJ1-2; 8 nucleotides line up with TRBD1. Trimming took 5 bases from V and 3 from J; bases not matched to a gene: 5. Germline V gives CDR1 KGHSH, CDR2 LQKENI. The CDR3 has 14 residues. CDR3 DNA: TGTGCCAGCTCAGGCGACAGGGGAGACTATGGCTACACCTTC. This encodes CASSGDRGDYGYTF. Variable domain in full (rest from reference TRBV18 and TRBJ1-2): NAGVMQNPRHLVRRRGQEARLRCSPMKGHSHVYWYRQLPEEGLKFMVYLQKENIIDESGMPKERFSAEFPKEGPSILRIQQVVRGDSAAYFCASSGDRGDYGYTFGSGTRLTVV.

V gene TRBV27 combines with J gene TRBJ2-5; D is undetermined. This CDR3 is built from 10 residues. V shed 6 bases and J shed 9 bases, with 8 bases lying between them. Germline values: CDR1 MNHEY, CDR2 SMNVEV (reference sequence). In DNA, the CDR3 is TGTGCCAGCAGGTTCGGTTCCCAGTACTTC. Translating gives CASRFGSQYF.

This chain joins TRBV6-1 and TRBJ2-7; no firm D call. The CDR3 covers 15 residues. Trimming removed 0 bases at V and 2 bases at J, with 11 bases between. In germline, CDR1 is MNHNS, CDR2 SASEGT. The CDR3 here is CASSEAWRPTYEQYF. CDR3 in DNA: TGTGCCAGCAGTGAAGCGTGGCGGCCTACCTACGAGCAGTACTTC.

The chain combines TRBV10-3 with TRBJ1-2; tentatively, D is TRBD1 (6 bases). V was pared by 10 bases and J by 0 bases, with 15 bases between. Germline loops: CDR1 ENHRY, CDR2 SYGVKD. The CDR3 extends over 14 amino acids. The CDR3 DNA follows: TGTGCCACCCGTGAGGGGGGCTCTAACTATGGCTACACCTTC. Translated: CATREGGSNYGYTF.

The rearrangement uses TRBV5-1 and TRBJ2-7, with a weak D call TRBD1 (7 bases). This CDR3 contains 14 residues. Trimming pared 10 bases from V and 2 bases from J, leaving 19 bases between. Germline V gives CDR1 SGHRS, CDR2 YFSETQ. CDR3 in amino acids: CAPGGPIGPYEQYF. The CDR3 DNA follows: TGCGCCCCAGGGGGGCCGATCGGGCCCTACGAGCAGTACTTC.

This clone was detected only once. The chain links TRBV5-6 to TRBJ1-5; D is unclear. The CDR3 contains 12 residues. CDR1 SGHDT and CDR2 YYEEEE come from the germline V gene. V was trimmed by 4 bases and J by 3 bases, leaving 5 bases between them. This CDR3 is CASSSTNQPQHF. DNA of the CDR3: TGTGCCAGCAGCAGCACCAATCAGCCCCAGCATTTT.

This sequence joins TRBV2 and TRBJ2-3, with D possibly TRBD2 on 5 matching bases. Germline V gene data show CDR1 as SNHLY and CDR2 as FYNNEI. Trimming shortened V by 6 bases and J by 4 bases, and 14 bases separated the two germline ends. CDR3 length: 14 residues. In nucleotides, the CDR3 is TGTGCCAGCAGAAATAGAGAGAGGGCAGATACGCAGTATTTT. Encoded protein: CASRNRERADTQYF.

In DNA, the CDR3 is TGTGCCAGCAGGAGGATCTCCTACAATGAGCAGTTCTTC. Its protein product is CASRRISYNEQFF. The V and J genes are TRBV6-5 and TRBJ2-1; D unclear. CDR3 length: 13 amino acids. Trimming cost V 6 bases and J 0 bases, with 6 bases left between them. Germline V CDR1 and CDR2: MNHEY, SVGAGI.

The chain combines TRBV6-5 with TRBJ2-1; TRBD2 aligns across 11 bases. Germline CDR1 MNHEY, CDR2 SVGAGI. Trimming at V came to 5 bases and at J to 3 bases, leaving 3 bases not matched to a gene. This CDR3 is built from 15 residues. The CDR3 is CASSPTSGIYNEQFF. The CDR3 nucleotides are TGTGCCAGCAGTCCGACTAGCGGGATCTACAATGAGCAGTTCTTC.

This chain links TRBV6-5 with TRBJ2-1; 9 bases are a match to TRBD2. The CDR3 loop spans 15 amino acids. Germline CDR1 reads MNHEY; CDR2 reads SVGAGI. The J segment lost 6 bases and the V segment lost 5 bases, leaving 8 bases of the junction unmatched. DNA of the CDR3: TGTGCCAGCAGTCGACTAGCGGAAGAGGTCAATGAGCAGTTCTTC. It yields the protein CASSRLAEEVNEQFF.

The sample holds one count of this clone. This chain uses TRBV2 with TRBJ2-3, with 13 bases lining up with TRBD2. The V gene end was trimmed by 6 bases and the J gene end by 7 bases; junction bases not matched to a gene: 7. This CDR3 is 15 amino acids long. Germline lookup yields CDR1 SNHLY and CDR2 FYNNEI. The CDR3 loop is CASRATSGGANTQYF. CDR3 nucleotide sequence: TGTGCCAGCAGAGCCACTAGCGGGGGGGCTAATACGCAGTATTTT.

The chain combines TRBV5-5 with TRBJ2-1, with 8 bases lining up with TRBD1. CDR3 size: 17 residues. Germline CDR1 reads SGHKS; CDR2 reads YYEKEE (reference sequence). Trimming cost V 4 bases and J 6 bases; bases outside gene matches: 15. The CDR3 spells CASSPRVVTGVVNEQFF. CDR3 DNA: TGTGCCAGCAGCCCCCGGGTGGTGACAGGGGTCGTCAATGAGCAGTTCTTC.

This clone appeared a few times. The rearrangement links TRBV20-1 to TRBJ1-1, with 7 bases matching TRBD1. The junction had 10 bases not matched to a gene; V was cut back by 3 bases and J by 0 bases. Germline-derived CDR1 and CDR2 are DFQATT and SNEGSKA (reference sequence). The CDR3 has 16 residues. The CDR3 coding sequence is TGCAGTGCTAGTCGCGGGGGGGGACAGCTGAACACTGAAGCTTTCTTT. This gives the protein CSASRGGGQLNTEAFF.

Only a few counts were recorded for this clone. CDR3 sequence reads: CASSPRTTYEQYF. The DNA for the CDR3 is TGTGCCAGCAGTCCCAGGACAACCTACGAGCAGTACTTC. The V gene is TRBV6-6, the J gene TRBJ2-7; D is perhaps TRBD1 (5 bases). CDR1 is MNHNY and CDR2 is SVGAGI in the germline V gene (reference sequence). V lost 5 bases, J lost 2 bases, and 10 bases lay in between. The CDR3 has 13 amino acids.

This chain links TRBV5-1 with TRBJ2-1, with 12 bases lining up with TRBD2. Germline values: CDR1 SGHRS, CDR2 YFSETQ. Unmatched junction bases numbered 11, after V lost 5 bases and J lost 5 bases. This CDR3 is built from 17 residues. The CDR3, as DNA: TGCGCCAGCAGGACCCCGGGGCTAGCGGGGGGGAACAATGAGCAGTTCTTC. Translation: CASRTPGLAGGNNEQFF.

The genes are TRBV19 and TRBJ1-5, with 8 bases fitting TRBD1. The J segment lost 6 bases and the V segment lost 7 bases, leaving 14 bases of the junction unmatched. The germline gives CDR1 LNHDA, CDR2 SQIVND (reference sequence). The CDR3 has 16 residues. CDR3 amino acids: CASTNRGGFSGQPQHF. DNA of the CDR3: TGTGCCAGTACCAACAGGGGGGGTTTCTCGGGTCAGCCCCAGCATTTT. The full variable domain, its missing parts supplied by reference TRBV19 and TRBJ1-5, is DGGITQSPKYLFRKEGQNVTLSCEQNLNHDAMYWYRQDPGQGLRLIYYSQIVNDFQKGDIAEGYSVSREKKESFPLTVTSAQKNPTAFYLCASTNRGGFSGQPQHFGDGTRLSIL.

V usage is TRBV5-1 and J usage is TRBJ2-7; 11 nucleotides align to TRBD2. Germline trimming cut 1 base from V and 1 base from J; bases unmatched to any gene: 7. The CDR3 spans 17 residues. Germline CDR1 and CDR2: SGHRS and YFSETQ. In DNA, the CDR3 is TGCGCCAGCAGCTTGATCCCTAGCGGGGGGACTTCCTACGAGCAGTACTTC. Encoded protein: CASSLIPSGGTSYEQYF.

DNA for the CDR3: TGTGCCAGCAGCCCAGTGGGGGGACAGCCCCAGCATTTT. It encodes CASSPVGGQPQHF. The genes are TRBV7-9 and TRBJ1-5; TRBD1 is a possible D gene (5 bases). CDR1 and CDR2 (germline): SEHNR, FQNEAQ (reference sequence). The CDR3 loop spans 13 amino acids. Between the trimmed V and J ends, which lost 5 bases and 7 bases, there was a span of 12 bases.

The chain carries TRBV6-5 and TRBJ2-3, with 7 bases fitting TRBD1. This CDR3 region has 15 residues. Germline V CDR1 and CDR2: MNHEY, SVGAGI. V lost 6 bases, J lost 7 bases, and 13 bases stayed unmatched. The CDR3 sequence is CASRSGTARVNTQYF. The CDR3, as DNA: TGTGCCAGCAGGTCCGGGACAGCCCGGGTGAATACGCAGTATTTT.

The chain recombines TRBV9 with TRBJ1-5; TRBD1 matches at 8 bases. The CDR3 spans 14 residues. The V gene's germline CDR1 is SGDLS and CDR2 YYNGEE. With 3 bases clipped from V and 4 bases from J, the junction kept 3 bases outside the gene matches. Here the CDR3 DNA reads TGTGCCAGCAGCGCGGACAGGGCTAATCAGCCCCAGCATTTT. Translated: CASSADRANQPQHF.

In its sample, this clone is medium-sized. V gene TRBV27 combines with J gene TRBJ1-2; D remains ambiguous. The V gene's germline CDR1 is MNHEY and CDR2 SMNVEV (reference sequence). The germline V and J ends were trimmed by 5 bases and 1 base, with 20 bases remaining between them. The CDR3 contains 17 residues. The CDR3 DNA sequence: TGTGCCAGCAGTAATATTCGAGTTGCCGGGGATAACTATGGCTACACCTTC. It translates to CASSNIRVAGDNYGYTF.

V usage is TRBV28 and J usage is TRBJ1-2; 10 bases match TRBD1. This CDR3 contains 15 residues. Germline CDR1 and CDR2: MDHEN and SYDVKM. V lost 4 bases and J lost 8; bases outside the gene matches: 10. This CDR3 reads CASSSGQGLAGGYTF. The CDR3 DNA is TGTGCCAGCAGTTCGGGACAGGGGCTGGCGGGGGGCTACACCTTC.

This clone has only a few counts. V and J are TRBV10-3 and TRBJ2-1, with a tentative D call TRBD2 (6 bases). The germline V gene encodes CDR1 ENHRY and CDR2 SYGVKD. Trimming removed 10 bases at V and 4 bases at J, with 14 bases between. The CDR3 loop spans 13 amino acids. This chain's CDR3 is CATSPGGYNEQFF. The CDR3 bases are TGTGCCACCTCCCCCGGGGGTTACAATGAGCAGTTCTTC.

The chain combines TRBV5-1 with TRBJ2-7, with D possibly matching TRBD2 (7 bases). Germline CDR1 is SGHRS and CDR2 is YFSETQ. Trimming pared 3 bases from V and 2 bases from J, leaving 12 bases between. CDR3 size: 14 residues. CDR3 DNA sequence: TGCGCCAGCAGCTCCTCCGGGGGGCCCTACGAGCAGTACTTC. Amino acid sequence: CASSSSGGPYEQYF.